This TCR beta chain originates from a study of cytomegalovirus exposure and HLA in healthy donors. Study observations and caveats: Evidence from a later analysis indicated that most CMV-associated TCR beta chains looked HLA-restricted. Cytomegalovirus association was assigned to more than 150 TCR beta chains. Further analysis was carried out later, and it showed several of the most significant clusters appearing linked to common viral pathogens. Several V segments, TRBV6-2 and TRBV6-3 among them, could not be told apart and were dropped.

Amplification used 60 Vbeta primers and 13 Jbeta primers. Generated by immunoSEQ multiplex PCR, the TCRdb table keeps only in-frame clones and is missing some. The repertoire has more than 95,000 clones, around 80% of them found once; the top ten carry approximately 5%. Germline V gives CDR1 SGDLS, CDR2 YYNGEE. Trimming took off 1 base at V and 0 bases at J, with 17 bases between the two ends. This CDR3 comprises 18 residues. Turning to this clone: What it binds is not known.

The specimen was PBMCs. V usage is TRBV9 and J usage is TRBJ1-3; D unresolved. The receptor comes from a woman aged 18-29 years in good health and CMV-seropositive. As DNA, the CDR3 is TGTGCCAGCAGCGTAAGATCGGGGTCCGGGGACTCTGGAAACACCATATATTTT. Translated: CASSVRSGSGDSGNTIYF.